A few counts support the clone carrying this TCR beta chain. The antigen is undetermined. Method: immunoSEQ multiplex PCR; TCRdb's copy keeps in-frame clones and lacks some. The top ten hold 2.5% to 3% of the sample, which has 40,000 to 50,000 clones, 77% seen once. The CDR3 totals 12 residues. The germline V gene has CDR1 SGHAT and CDR2 FQNNGV. V was shortened by 3 bases and J by 9 bases, with 9 bases between the two germline ends. This sample stems from a study of vaccination effects on CD4 cells after COVID-19. After expansion with viral peptide pools in the ViraFEST assay, antigen-specific CD4+ T cells were sequenced. Subsequent to a culture period of 10 to 11 days, CD4+ T cells were isolated. Vaccinees lacked prior SARS-CoV-2 infection and tested negative for nucleocapsid antibodies.

The chain has TRBV11-2 and TRBJ1-5, with D unclear. The sequence derives from a human donor who received a COVID-19 vaccine. Specimen: CD4+ T cells from PBMCs cultured with HCoV-NL63 spike peptides, collected before COVID-19 vaccination. The CDR3 DNA reads TGTGCCAGCAGCTTTTTAGTAGGGCCCCAGCATTTT. It codes for CASSFLVGPQHF.